Listed here are 9 T cell receptor beta chains from one sample, sequenced in a study of shared clonotypes between healthy human individuals. Assay used: immunoSEQ multiplex PCR; TCRdb lists only in-frame clones, some missing. The table lists about 2.2 million clones, approximately 92% of them singletons. CD45RO-negative, CCR7-selected cells formed the naive CD8 fraction, which excluded terminally differentiated effector memory CD45RA+ cells. The sequencing sample was made of naive CD8+ T cells from PBMCs. All receptors come from a man between 18 and 29 years old in good health. Some clones in this sample may be carry-over from other donors' samples.

The chain employs TRBV28 and TRBJ2-3, with 10 bases identical to TRBD1. J lost 3 bases, V lost 1 base, and 7 bases had no gene match. From germline, CDR1 is MDHEN and CDR2 SYDVKM. The CDR3 has 17 amino acids. In DNA, the CDR3 is TGTGCCAGCAGTTTATACCTTTCGGGACAGGGGACAGATACGCAGTATTTT. It translates to CASSLYLSGQGTDTQYF.

The chain is built from TRBV4-1 and TRBJ2-1; 9 positions match TRBD2. After removal of 0 bases from V and 2 bases from J, the junction contained 14 bases not matched to a gene. The CDR3 sequence is 20 residues long. CDR1 MGHRA and CDR2 YSYEKL come from the germline V gene. The CDR3 nucleotides read TGCGCCAGCAGCCAAGATAGGGCCCGGGGAGGCGGGAGGGCCTACAATGAGCAGTTCTTC. Translating gives CASSQDRARGGGRAYNEQFF.

The V call is TRBV7-8, the J call TRBJ2-7, with TRBD2 matching over 10 bases. The trim removed 0 bases at V and 0 bases at J, leaving 8 bases unmatched. Germline V lookup: CDR1 SGHVS, CDR2 FQNEAQ. This CDR3 has 18 amino acids. The CDR3 coding sequence is TGTGCCAGCAGCTTAGCTCCCAAAAGCGGGAGGGCCTCCTACGAGCAGTACTTC. As protein: CASSLAPKSGRASYEQYF.

The V call is TRBV10-2, the J call TRBJ2-1; TRBD2 matches at 7 bases. Germline V gene sequence: CDR1 WSHSY, CDR2 SAAADI. CDR3 length: 12 residues. V gave up 5 bases and J gave up 7 bases; unmatched junction bases: 2. The CDR3: CASSSSGNEQFF. CDR3 in DNA: TGCGCCAGCAGTAGTAGCGGGAATGAGCAGTTCTTC.

In nucleotides, the CDR3 is TGTGCCAGCAGCTTAGGTCTAGCGGGGTATATCAATGAGCAGTTCTTC. It yields the protein CASSLGLAGYINEQFF. This chain uses TRBV11-2 with TRBJ2-1, with 9 bases identical to TRBD2. Trimming cost V 1 base and J 6 bases; bases outside gene matches: 7. The CDR3 runs 16 residues. The germline V gene encodes CDR1 SGHAT and CDR2 FQNNGV.

CDR3 in amino acids: CASSLTAGGATGELFF. CDR3 DNA: TGTGCCAGCAGCTTAACTGCGGGAGGAGCGACCGGGGAGCTGTTTTTT. The genes are TRBV7-3 and TRBJ2-2, with 8 bases matching TRBD2. In germline, CDR1 is SGHTA, CDR2 FQGTGA. This CDR3 is built from 16 residues. V lost 0 bases to trimming and J lost 5 bases; unmatched junction nucleotides: 5. Drawing the rest from reference TRBV7-3 and TRBJ2-2, the complete variable domain is GAGVSQTPSNKVTEKGKYVELRCDPISGHTALYWYRQSLGQGPEFLIYFQGTGAADDSGLPNDRFFAVRPEGSVSTLKIQRTERGDSAVYLCASSLTAGGATGELFFGEGSRLTVL.

V usage is TRBV7-9 and J usage is TRBJ2-1; 12 nucleotides align to TRBD2. This CDR3 is 19 amino acids long. The germline CDR1 and CDR2 sequences are SEHNR and FQNEAQ (reference sequence). The V segment lost 5 bases and the J segment 2 bases; nucleotides outside the gene matches: 13. The CDR3 here is CASSAGTSGPRGAYNEQFF. The CDR3 nucleotides read TGTGCCAGCAGCGCCGGGACTAGCGGGCCACGGGGCGCCTACAATGAGCAGTTCTTC.

The chain is built from TRBV5-6 and TRBJ2-4; D tentatively fits TRBD1 or TRBD2 (5 bases each). Germline V gene lookup returns CDR1 SGHDT and CDR2 YYEEEE. V dropped 5 bases and J dropped 7 bases, with 16 bases sitting between them. The CDR3 runs to 14 residues. The CDR3 is CASSPLRDGNIQYF. CDR3 sequence (DNA): TGTGCCAGCAGTCCCCTACGGGACGGGAACATTCAGTACTTC.

In nucleotides, the CDR3 is TGTGCCAGTAGTATAGATCGGAGTGAAGCTTTCTTT. Translated, it gives CASSIDRSEAFF. The chain has TRBV19 and TRBJ1-1; no clear D. The CDR3 is made up of 12 amino acids. Deletions cut 0 bases from V and 7 bases from J, with 6 bases between. The V gene's germline CDR1 is LNHDA and CDR2 SQIVND (reference sequence).